This is a list of T cell receptor beta chains from one sample in a study of technical replicates of blood from a handful of donors. TCRdb's table, derived via immunoSEQ multiplex PCR, lists solely in-frame clones and lacks some. Here the sample spans tens of thousands of clones, roughly 98% being singletons. The sequencing sample was made of T cells isolated from PBMCs. These receptors were collected from a human donor in good health. Each CDR3 is given with its conserved first and last residue. Each record gives: J gene, D gene, V gene, clone size, CDR3 DNA, CDR3 protein. D genes are given only for firm matches. Expanded clones get a size class; other rows say once, few or many, or leave the size out.

>TRBJ2-7|TRBD2|TRBV4-2|once
TGTGCCAGCAGCCAAGGGACTAGCGGGATCTACGAGCAGTACTTC
CASSQGTSGIYEQYF
>TRBJ1-5|TRBD1|TRBV30|-
TGTGCCTGGAGTGCCTCCGGGACAGGGAATAGCAATCAGCCCCAGCATTTT
CAWSASGTGNSNQPQHF
>TRBJ1-3|-|TRBV5-8|-
TGTGCCAGCAGCGGGTACAGGGTCGGAAACACCATATATTTT
CASSGYRVGNTIYF
>TRBJ2-1|TRBD2|TRBV5-1|-
TGCGCCAGCAGGATTATAGCGGGAGAGTACAATGAGCAGTTCTTC
CASRIIAGEYNEQFF
>TRBJ1-1|-|TRBV7-9|-
TGTGCCAGCAGCTTAGGGACAGAAAACACTGAAGCTTTCTTT
CASSLGTENTEAFF
>TRBJ2-7|-|TRBV5-4|-
TGTGCCAGCAGCTCCGGGACTCCTGGTACCCCCTCGTACGAGCAGTACTTC
CASSSGTPGTPSYEQYF
>TRBJ2-5|-|TRBV19|-
TGTGCCACTAGAAAGAGGGCTGTAGTACAAGAGACCCAGTACTTC
CATRKRAVVQETQYF
>TRBJ2-2|-|TRBV19|-
TGTGCCAGTAGTACAACCTCCTCAATAAGCGGGTACCCGGGCGGGGAGCTGTTTTTT
CASSTTSSISGYPGGELFF
>TRBJ1-5|TRBD1|TRBV13|-
TGTGCCAGCAGTTCGACAGGGTTTAATCAGCCCCAGCATTTT
CASSSTGFNQPQHF
>TRBJ2-3|TRBD2|TRBV7-8|once
TGTGCCAGCAGCTTAGGAGTGGGAGGGTTTAGCACAGATACGCAGTATTTT
CASSLGVGGFSTDTQYF
>TRBJ2-1|TRBD1|TRBV11-2|-
TGTGCCAGCAGCTCCTCAGGGGGTGGCAATGAGCAGTTCTTC
CASSSSGGGNEQFF
>TRBJ1-2|TRBD1|TRBV6-5|-
TGTGCCAGCAGTGGGACAGGGATTGGCTACACCTTC
CASSGTGIGYTF
>TRBJ1-1|-|TRBV27|-
TGTGCCAGCCGGGAAGCTTTCTTT
CASREAFF
>TRBJ2-1|TRBD2|TRBV12-5|-
TGTGCTAGTGGTTTGGTCGGGGAGGGGAATGAGCAGTTCTTC
CASGLVGEGNEQFF
>TRBJ1-2|TRBD1|TRBV9|-
TGTGCCAGCAGCGTTCAGGGGGGTCCTGGCTACACCTTC
CASSVQGGPGYTF
>TRBJ2-7|TRBD1|TRBV27|-
TGTGCCAGCAGTCTCTCCGGGACAGGGGGCTACGAGCAGTACTTC
CASSLSGTGGYEQYF
>TRBJ1-1|-|TRBV5-1|-
TGCGCCAGCAGCTTGGAGGGGTTTAACACTGAAGCTTTCTTT
CASSLEGFNTEAFF
>TRBJ1-1|TRBD1|TRBV30|-
TGTGCCTGGATACAGGACAGGGGAAAAGCTTTCTTT
CAWIQDRGKAFF
>TRBJ2-3|TRBD2|TRBV5-1|-
TGCGCCAGCAGCGCGGGACTAGCGGGAGGAGGGACAGATACGCAGTATTTT
CASSAGLAGGGTDTQYF
>TRBJ2-3|TRBD2|TRBV10-3|-
TGTGCCATCAGGCTAGCGGGAGGGCCCACAGATACGCAGTATTTT
CAIRLAGGPTDTQYF
>TRBJ2-7|TRBD2|TRBV7-9|-
TGTGCCAGCAGCTCTAGCGGGCGGCCCTACGAGCAGTACTTC
CASSSSGRPYEQYF
>TRBJ2-5|TRBD2|TRBV2|-
TGTGCCAGCAGTGAGACAGGACTAGCTAAAACCCAGTACTTC
CASSETGLAKTQYF
>TRBJ2-5|TRBD1|TRBV30|-
TGTGCCTGGGATGGGACAGGTGCCATGGAGACCCAGTACTTC
CAWDGTGAMETQYF
>TRBJ2-7|-|TRBV5-6|-
TGTGCCAGCAGCTTGGGGGCATCCTACGAGCAGTACTTC
CASSLGASYEQYF
>TRBJ1-2|-|TRBV6-1|-
TGTGCCAGCAGTCCCGCCGTTGCGCGGGGCTACACCTTC
CASSPAVARGYTF
>TRBJ2-7|-|TRBV7-2|-
TGTGCCAGCAGCCTATACTCGGGGGAGCAGTACTTC
CASSLYSGEQYF
>TRBJ2-7|-|TRBV30|-
TGTGCCTGGAGTGTACAAGGGGGCTCCTACGAGCAGTACTTC
CAWSVQGGSYEQYF
>TRBJ2-1|TRBD2|TRBV9|-
TGTGCCAGCAGCGCCCGCGGGAGTCCCGCATACAATGAGCAGTTCTTC
CASSARGSPAYNEQFF
>TRBJ2-3|-|TRBV6-1|-
TGTGCCAGCAGTGAAGCGATAGGACTTGGCACAGATACGCAGTATTTT
CASSEAIGLGTDTQYF
>TRBJ2-7|TRBD2|TRBV28|-
TGTGCCAGCAGGCTTTCTAGCGGGAGGGGGATCGGGCAGTACTTC
CASRLSSGRGIGQYF
>TRBJ2-7|-|TRBV5-1|-
TGCGCCAGCAGCTTGGAGTTGGTCAGCTCCTACGAGCAGTACTTC
CASSLELVSSYEQYF
>TRBJ2-3|-|TRBV4-1|-
TGCGCCAGCAGCCAAGTAGAGTCTAGCACAGATACGCAGTATTTT
CASSQVESSTDTQYF
>TRBJ2-7|-|TRBV15|-
TGTGCCACCAGCAGAGGGAGCGAGCAGTACTTC
CATSRGSEQYF
>TRBJ2-1|-|TRBV13|-
TGTGCCAGCAGCCCTAGCAATGAGCAGTTCTTC
CASSPSNEQFF
>TRBJ1-2|TRBD1|TRBV7-2|-
TGTGCCAGCAGCTCTCGGGACAGCGGATATGGCTACACCTTC
CASSSRDSGYGYTF
>TRBJ2-3|TRBD1|TRBV4-1|-
TGCGCCAGCAGCCCCCGGGACAGGGGGCTAAATACGCAGTATTTT
CASSPRDRGLNTQYF
>TRBJ1-5|TRBD1|TRBV7-2|-
TGTGCCAGCAGCTTTATATGGGACAGGGGTAATCAGCCCCAGCATTTT
CASSFIWDRGNQPQHF
>TRBJ1-1|-|TRBV7-9|-
TGTGCCAGCAGCTTATTGGGAGGGGACATGAACACTGAAGCTTTCTTT
CASSLLGGDMNTEAFF
>TRBJ2-2|-|TRBV7-6|-
TGTGCCAGTTGGGACACGTACACCGGGGAGCTGTTTTTT
CASWDTYTGELFF
>TRBJ1-1|-|TRBV18|-
TGTGCCAGCTCACCTACGAGGCAGCTGAACACTGAAGCTTTCTTT
CASSPTRQLNTEAFF
>TRBJ1-5|-|TRBV10-1|-
TGCGCCAGCAGTGAAGTGGTCCCGGGTGACAATCAGCCCCAGCATTTT
CASSEVVPGDNQPQHF
>TRBJ1-3|-|TRBV27|-
TGTGCCAGCAGTAGAGGGTTCACTGGAAACACCATATATTTT
CASSRGFTGNTIYF
>TRBJ1-1|-|TRBV13|-
TGTGCCAGCAGCTTTCTTTTAGAGGTTGTAGCGGAAGCTTTCTTT
CASSFLLEVVAEAFF
>TRBJ1-1|TRBD1|TRBV2|-
TGTGCCAGCAGTGGTACCGGGACAGACAACACTGAAGCTTTCTTT
CASSGTGTDNTEAFF
>TRBJ1-2|-|TRBV14|-
TGTGCCAGCAGCCATCAACTAAGGGGTCGGGATGGCTACACCTTC
CASSHQLRGRDGYTF
>TRBJ2-1|TRBD2|TRBV7-2|-
TGTGCCAGCAGCTTACTAGCGGGATCTCAGGAGCAGTTCTTC
CASSLLAGSQEQFF
>TRBJ1-1|-|TRBV14|-
TGTGCCAGCAGCCAACGGTACCGTGAAGCTTTCTTT
CASSQRYREAFF
>TRBJ2-7|-|TRBV5-1|-
TGCGCCAGCAGCTTGGAGGACAGTTACTCCTACGAGCAGTACTTC
CASSLEDSYSYEQYF
>TRBJ1-4|TRBD1|TRBV11-2|-
TGTGCCAGCATCCAGGGGGCGGCAACTAATGAAAAACTGTTTTTT
CASIQGAATNEKLFF
>TRBJ2-5|TRBD2|TRBV27|-
TGTGCCAGCAGTCGACTAGCTATTGGAGGGACCCAGTACTTC
CASSRLAIGGTQYF
>TRBJ2-2|TRBD1|TRBV9|-
TGTGCCAGCAGCGGGCGGGACAGGGCTACCGGGGAGCTGTTTTTT
CASSGRDRATGELFF
>TRBJ2-5|TRBD1|TRBV6-1|-
TGTGCCAGCAGTTCCTCAGGGGGCCCAGAGACCCAGTACTTC
CASSSSGGPETQYF
>TRBJ1-5|-|TRBV30|-
TGTGCCTGGAGTGTAGACAGGCCAAGCAATCAGCCCCAGCATTTT
CAWSVDRPSNQPQHF